This T cell receptor (beta chain) was found in a study of cytomegalovirus exposure and HLA in healthy donors. Turning to the study itself: Around four fifths of 398 genotyped donors fell in the Caucasian-associated ancestry cluster.

The PCR contained 60 Vbeta and 13 Jbeta primers. The protocol was immunoSEQ multiplex PCR, while the TCRdb copy is restricted to in-frame clones and leaves out a portion. The sample includes 90,000 to 140,000 clones, just under 80% of them seen just once. Overall study findings and caveats: One cluster of highly shared sequence variants probably arose as a sequencing artifact.

The CDR3 runs to 14 residues. CDR1 SNHLY and CDR2 FYNNEI come from the germline V gene. Trimming took off 7 bases at V and 3 bases at J, with 15 bases between the two ends. In the case of this clone: Its antigen is undetermined.

The TCR sequence derives from a man aged 30-40 years in good health and CMV-seronegative. The genes are TRBV2 and TRBJ1-1, with D perhaps matching TRBD1 (6 bases). The sample comprised PBMCs. The CDR3 region is CASMTAQGYTEAFF. The CDR3, as DNA: TGTGCCAGCATGACGGCACAGGGATACACTGAAGCTTTCTTT.